This TCR beta chain was sequenced for a study of blood T cell repertoires in COVID-19. Looking at the study overall: Researchers got acute and convalescent COVID-19 samples from the United States, Italy and Spain.

What the recovered Cohort 3 donors had was two negative PCRs, clearance, or symptom resolution. Trimming pared 1 base from V and 4 bases from J, leaving 7 bases between. Looked up from germline, CDR1 is MGHRA and CDR2 is YSYEKL. This CDR3 is 14 amino acids long. Measured with immunoSEQ multiplex PCR; TCRdb has only the in-frame clones, and not every one. The sample comprises 310,000 or so clones, about 91% of which are singletons, and just under 9% rests with the top ten. This TCR came from a young woman who had recovered from COVID-19. The specimen sequenced was PBMCs or T cells enriched from blood (not recorded which). The V and J genes are TRBV4-1 and TRBJ2-2, with D tentatively TRBD1 (5 bases). CDR3 sequence (DNA): TGCGCCAGCAGCCAAGTGGGGCTCACCGGGGAGCTGTTTTTT. Its translation: CASSQVGLTGELFF.